What follows describes a single TCR beta chain. Antigen specificity is unknown. This entry belongs to a study of vaccination effects on CD4 cells after COVID-19. Overall study context: Samples gathered post-vaccine arrived a median of 72 days past the second dose.

This CDR3 comprises 13 residues. V gave up 2 bases and J gave up 4 bases, with 6 bases separating them. CDR1 and CDR2 from the germline V gene are KGHSH and LQKENI. Assay used: immunoSEQ multiplex PCR; TCRdb lists only in-frame clones, some missing. This repertoire shows roughly 15,000 clones, around 64% found once; its top ten account for 8% to 9.5%. Before sequencing, viral peptide pools were used by the ViraFEST assay to expand antigen-specific CD4+ T cells. The culture ran for approximately 10 days, and then CD4+ T cells were isolated. Each person got two doses of an mRNA SARS-CoV-2 vaccine, BNT162b2 or mRNA-1273. Nucleocapsid antibodies stayed negative before and after vaccination, showing no earlier SARS-CoV-2 infection. Culturing of two million PBMC per well took place with around 10 IU/ml IL-2 and 7.5 to 10 ug/ml peptides.

The genes are TRBV18 and TRBJ2-1; D gene uncertain. Here the sequenced sample was CD4+ T cells from PBMCs cultured with SARS-CoV-2 spike peptides, taken after COVID-19 vaccination. The TCR was taken from a human donor who received a COVID-19 vaccine. The CDR3 here is CASSPGQYNEQFF. In DNA, the CDR3 is TGTGCCAGCTCACCAGGGCAGTACAATGAGCAGTTCTTC.